This T cell receptor beta chain was recovered during a study of cytomegalovirus exposure and HLA in healthy donors. Study-level findings and limits: Cytomegalovirus-associated status was assigned to 150 or so TCR beta chains.

Use of 60 Vbeta and 13 Jbeta primers characterized the PCR. Sequencing used immunoSEQ multiplex PCR; TCRdb keeps in-frame clones, though not all of them. The table lists roughly 150,000 clones, more than 9.5% of them singletons. On this clone itself: Its antigen is unidentified.

Sequencing was done on a sample of PBMCs. The TCR sequence derives from a man aged 45-65 years in good health and CMV-seronegative.

The CDR3, as DNA: TGTGCCAGTAGTCCCTGGGACAGGTCCACCGGGGAGCTGTTTTTT. Amino acids: CASSPWDRSTGELFF. The chain recombines TRBV19 with TRBJ2-2, with 8 nucleotides matching TRBD1. V lost 5 bases to trimming and J lost 4 bases; unmatched junction nucleotides: 6. Germline CDR1 reads LNHDA; CDR2 reads SQIVND (reference sequence). CDR3 length equals 15 residues.